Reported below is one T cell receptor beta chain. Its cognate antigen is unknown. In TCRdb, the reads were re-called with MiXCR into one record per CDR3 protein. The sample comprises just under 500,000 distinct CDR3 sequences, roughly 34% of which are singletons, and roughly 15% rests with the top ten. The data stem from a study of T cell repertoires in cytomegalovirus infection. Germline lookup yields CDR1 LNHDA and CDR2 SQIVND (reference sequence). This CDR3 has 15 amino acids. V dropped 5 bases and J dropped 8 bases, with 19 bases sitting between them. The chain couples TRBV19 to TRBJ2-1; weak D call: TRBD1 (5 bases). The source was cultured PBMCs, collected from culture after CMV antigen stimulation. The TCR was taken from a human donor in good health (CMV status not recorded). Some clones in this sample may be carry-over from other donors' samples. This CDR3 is CASSPTGTMNDEQFF. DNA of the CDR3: TGTGCCAGTAGTCCTACAGGTACTATGAACGATGAGCAGTTCTTC.